Below are 9 T cell receptor beta chains sequenced from a single sample in a study of breast tumors, draining lymph nodes, adjacent tissues. TCRdb independently ran MiXCR on the multiplex PCR reads; one entry per CDR3 protein. The profile shows more than 200,000 distinct CDR3 sequences, about 30% of them singletons. Breast cancer patients provided tissue from their axillary draining lymph nodes. Input material: axillary lymph node tissue. These receptors all stem from a female donor with breast cancer. Some clones in this sample may be carry-over from other donors' samples.

This clonotype was seen many times. The chain is built from TRBV2 and TRBJ2-7; 8 nucleotides match TRBD2. The length of the CDR3 is 14 residues. V trimming: 7 bases; J trimming: 3 bases; junction bases outside the gene matches: 8. In germline, CDR1 is SNHLY, CDR2 FYNNEI. The CDR3 sequence: CASKPRGGVYEQYF. CDR3 bases: TGTGCCAGCAAGCCCCGGGGGGGGGTCTACGAGCAGTACTTC.

Many counts were recorded for this clonotype. Being one base from a much bigger clone, this may be a read error. Since no conserved phenylalanine or tryptophan closes the CDR3, a read error is the likely cause. The gene calls are TRBV7-9 and TRBJ2-7; 10 bases align to TRBD1. The CDR3 runs to 14 residues. Germline loops: CDR1 SEHNR, CDR2 FQNEAQ (reference sequence). J gave up 6 bases and V 5 bases, and 7 bases lay outside the gene matches. The CDR3: CASSNDRGLFEQYL. In DNA, the CDR3 is TGTGCCAGCAGCAACGACAGGGGGCTTTTCGAGCAGTACCTC.

This clonotype was recorded a few times. Being one base from a much bigger clone, this may be a read error. The genes are TRBV6-1 and TRBJ2-3, with TRBD1 as a possible D gene (6 bases). CDR1 and CDR2 (germline): MNHNS, SASEGT. Trimming left V 6 bases short and J 6 bases short, with 16 bases between. This CDR3 is 14 amino acids long. CDR3 nucleotide sequence: TGTGCCAGCAGGCGTCGACAGGTTTGGGATACGCAGTATTTT. This sequence encodes CASRRRQVWDTQYF.

This clonotype came up many times. The chain joins TRBV7-6 to TRBJ1-5; D gene unclear. There are 13 residues in the CDR3. V dropped 5 bases and J dropped 4 bases, with 9 bases sitting between them. Germline-derived CDR1 and CDR2 are SGHVS and FNYEAQ. The CDR3 region is CASSHTLNQPQHF. In DNA form, the CDR3 reads TGTGCCAGCAGCCACACCCTTAATCAGCCCCAGCATTTT.

This clonotype appeared many times. This chain connects TRBV30 to TRBJ2-5; TRBD2 matches 10 bases. The CDR3 is made up of 14 amino acids. CDR1 is GTSNPN and CDR2 is SVGIG in the germline V gene (reference sequence). V was pared by 3 bases and J by 4 bases, with 5 bases of the junction left unmatched. The CDR3 loop is CAWSPSSGRETQYF. DNA for the CDR3: TGTGCCTGGAGCCCCTCTAGCGGGAGAGAGACCCAGTACTTC.

There are a few counts of this clonotype. This chain uses TRBV29-1 with TRBJ1-1, with no clear D. The germline V and J ends were trimmed by 6 bases and 3 bases, with 17 bases remaining between them. The CDR3 is made up of 14 amino acids. CDR1 is SQVTM, CDR2 ANQGSEA, per germline. The CDR3 nucleotides are TGCAGCGTGCTGTTTAACGTCCTAGACACTGAAGCTTTCTTT. Its protein product is CSVLFNVLDTEAFF.

This clonotype was counted ten times or more. The chain uses TRBV20-1 and TRBJ2-3, with 14 positions matching TRBD2. V lost 0 bases and J lost 2; bases outside the gene matches: 10. Germline values: CDR1 DFQATT, CDR2 SNEGSKA (reference sequence). This CDR3 has 19 residues. CDR3 residues: CSARDLAGTSGGPTDTQYF. The CDR3, as DNA: TGCAGTGCTAGAGACCTTGCCGGGACTAGCGGGGGACCCACAGATACGCAGTATTTT.

This clonotype was counted a few times. This clone may be a read error of a much larger clone one base away. The chain links TRBV6-6 to TRBJ2-5, with D unclear. Germline assignment: CDR1 MNHNY and CDR2 SVGAGI (reference sequence). This CDR3 region has 14 residues. Trimming stripped 5 bases from V and 5 bases from J, with 15 bases between. The CDR3 DNA reads as TGTGCCAGCAGTCTACGGCCTTTCGAGGAGACCCAGTACTTC. Protein product: CASSLRPFEETQYF.

This clonotype has at least ten counts. The rearrangement joins TRBV7-2 to TRBJ2-1, with no clear D. Germline CDR1 reads SGHTA; CDR2 reads FQGNSA. This CDR3 spans 13 amino acids. The germline V and J ends were trimmed by 5 bases and 4 bases, with 9 bases remaining between them. Written as DNA, the CDR3 is TGTGCCAGCAGCCCTTTTCGATACAATGAGCAGTTCTTC. Translating gives CASSPFRYNEQFF.